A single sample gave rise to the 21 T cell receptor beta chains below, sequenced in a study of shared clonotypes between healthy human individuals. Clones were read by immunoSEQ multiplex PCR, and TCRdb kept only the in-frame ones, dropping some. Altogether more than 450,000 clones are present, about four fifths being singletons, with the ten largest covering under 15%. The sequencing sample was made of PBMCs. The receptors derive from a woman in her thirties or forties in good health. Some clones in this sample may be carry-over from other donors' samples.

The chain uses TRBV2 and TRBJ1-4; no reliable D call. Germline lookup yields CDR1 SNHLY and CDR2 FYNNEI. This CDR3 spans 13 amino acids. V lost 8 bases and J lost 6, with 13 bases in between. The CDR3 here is CASRTRWDEKLFF. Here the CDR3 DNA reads TGTGCCAGCCGGACCCGGTGGGATGAAAAACTGTTTTTT.

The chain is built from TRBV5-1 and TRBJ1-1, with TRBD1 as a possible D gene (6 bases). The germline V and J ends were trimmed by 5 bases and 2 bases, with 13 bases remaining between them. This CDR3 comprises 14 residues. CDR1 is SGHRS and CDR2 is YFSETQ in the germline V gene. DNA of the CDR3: TGCGCCAGCAGGGAACAGGGTTCAAACACTGAAGCTTTCTTT. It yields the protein CASREQGSNTEAFF.

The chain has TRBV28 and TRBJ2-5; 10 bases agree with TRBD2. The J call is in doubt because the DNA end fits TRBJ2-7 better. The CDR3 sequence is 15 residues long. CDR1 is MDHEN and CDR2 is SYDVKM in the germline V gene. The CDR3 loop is CASSTPGLAPYEQYF. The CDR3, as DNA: TGTGCCAGCAGTACCCCGGGACTAGCGCCCTACGAGCAGTACTTC.

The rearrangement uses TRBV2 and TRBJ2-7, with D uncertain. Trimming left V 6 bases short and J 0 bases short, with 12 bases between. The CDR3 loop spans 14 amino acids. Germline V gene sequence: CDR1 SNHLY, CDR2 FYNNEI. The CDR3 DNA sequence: TGTGCCAGCAGGGATACCTCAAACTCCTACGAGCAGTACTTC. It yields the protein CASRDTSNSYEQYF.

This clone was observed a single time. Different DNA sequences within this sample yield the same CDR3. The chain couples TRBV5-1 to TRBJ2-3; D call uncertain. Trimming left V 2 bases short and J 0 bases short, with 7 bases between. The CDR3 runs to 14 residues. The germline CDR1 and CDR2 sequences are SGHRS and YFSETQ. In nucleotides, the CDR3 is TGCGCCAGCAGCTTAGGGCAGAGCACAGATACGCAGTATTTT. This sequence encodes CASSLGQSTDTQYF. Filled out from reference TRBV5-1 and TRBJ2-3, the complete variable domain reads KAGVTQTPRYLIKTRGQQVTLSCSPISGHRSVSWYQQTPGQGLQFLFEYFSETQRNKGNFPGRFSGRQFSNSRSEMNVSTLELGDSALYLCASSLGQSTDTQYFGPGTRLTVL.

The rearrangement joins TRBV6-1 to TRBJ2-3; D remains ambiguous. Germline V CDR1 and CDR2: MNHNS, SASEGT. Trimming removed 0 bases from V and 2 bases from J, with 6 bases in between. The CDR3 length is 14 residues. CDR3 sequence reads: CASSEAMDTDTQYF. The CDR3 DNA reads TGTGCCAGCAGTGAAGCCATGGACACAGATACGCAGTATTTT.

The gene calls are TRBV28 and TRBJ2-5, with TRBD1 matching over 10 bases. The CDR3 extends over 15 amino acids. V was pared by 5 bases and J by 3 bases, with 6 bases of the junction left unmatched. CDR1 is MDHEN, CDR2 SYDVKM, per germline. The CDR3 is CASSPAGTGEETQYF. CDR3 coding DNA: TGTGCCAGCAGTCCGGCCGGGACAGGGGAAGAGACCCAGTACTTC.

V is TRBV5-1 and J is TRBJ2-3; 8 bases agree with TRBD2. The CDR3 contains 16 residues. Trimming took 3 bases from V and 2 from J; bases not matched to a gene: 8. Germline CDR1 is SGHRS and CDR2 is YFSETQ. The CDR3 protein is CASSSTSGSTTDTQYF. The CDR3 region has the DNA TGCGCCAGCAGCTCTACTAGCGGTTCTACCACAGATACGCAGTATTTT.

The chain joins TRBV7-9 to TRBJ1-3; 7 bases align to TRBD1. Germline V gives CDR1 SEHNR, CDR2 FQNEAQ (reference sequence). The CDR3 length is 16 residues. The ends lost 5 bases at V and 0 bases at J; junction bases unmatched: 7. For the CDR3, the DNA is TGTGCCAGCAGCCCGGGACAGCAACTCTCTGGAAACACCATATATTTT. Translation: CASSPGQQLSGNTIYF.

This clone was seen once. In DNA, the CDR3 is TGTGCCAGCAGTTTAGGCGGTCTATTTGGGGTAGAAAGGGCGACTAATGAAAAACTGTTTTTT. Residues: CASSLGGLFGVERATNEKLFF. The chain is built from TRBV27 and TRBJ1-4, with no clear D. V lost 2 bases to trimming and J lost 2 bases, with 27 bases between them. This CDR3 has 21 amino acids. Germline V lookup: CDR1 MNHEY, CDR2 SMNVEV (reference sequence). The whole variable domain, filled in from reference TRBV27 and TRBJ1-4, reads EAQVTQNPRYLITVTGKKLTVTCSQNMNHEYMSWYRQDPGLGLRQIYYSMNVEVTDKGDVPEGYKVSRKEKRNFPLILESPSPNQTSLYFCASSLGGLFGVERATNEKLFFGSGTQLSVL.

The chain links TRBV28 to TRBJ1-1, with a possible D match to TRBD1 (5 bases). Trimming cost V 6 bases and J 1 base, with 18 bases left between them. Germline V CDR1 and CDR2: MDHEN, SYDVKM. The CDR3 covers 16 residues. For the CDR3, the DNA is TGTGCCAGCAGCCCCGGGGGGTTTCAGGGGAACACTGAAGCTTTCTTT. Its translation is CASSPGGFQGNTEAFF.

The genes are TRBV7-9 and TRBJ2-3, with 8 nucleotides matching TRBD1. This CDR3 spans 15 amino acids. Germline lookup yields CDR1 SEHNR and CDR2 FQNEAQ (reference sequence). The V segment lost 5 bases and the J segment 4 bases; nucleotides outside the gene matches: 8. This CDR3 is CASSDGTGGPDTQYF. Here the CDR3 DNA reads TGTGCCAGCAGCGACGGGACAGGTGGGCCAGATACGCAGTATTTT.

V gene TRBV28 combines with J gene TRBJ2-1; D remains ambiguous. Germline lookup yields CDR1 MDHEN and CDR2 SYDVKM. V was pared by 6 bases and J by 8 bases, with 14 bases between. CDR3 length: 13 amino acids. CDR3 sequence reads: CASSPVPPYEQFF. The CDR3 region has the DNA TGTGCCAGCAGCCCTGTCCCCCCCTATGAGCAGTTCTTC.

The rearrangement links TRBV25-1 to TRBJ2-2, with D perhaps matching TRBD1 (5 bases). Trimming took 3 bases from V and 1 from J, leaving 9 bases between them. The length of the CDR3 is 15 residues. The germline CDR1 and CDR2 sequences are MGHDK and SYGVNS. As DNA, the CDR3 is TGTGCCAGCAGTGACCCTACAGGGAACACCGGGGAGCTGTTTTTT. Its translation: CASSDPTGNTGELFF.

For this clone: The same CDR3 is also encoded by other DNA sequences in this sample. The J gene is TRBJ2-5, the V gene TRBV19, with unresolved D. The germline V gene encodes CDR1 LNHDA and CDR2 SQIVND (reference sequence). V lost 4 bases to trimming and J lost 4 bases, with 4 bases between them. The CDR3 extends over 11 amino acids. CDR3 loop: CASSRGETQYF. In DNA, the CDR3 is TGTGCCAGTAGTAGGGGAGAGACCCAGTACTTC.

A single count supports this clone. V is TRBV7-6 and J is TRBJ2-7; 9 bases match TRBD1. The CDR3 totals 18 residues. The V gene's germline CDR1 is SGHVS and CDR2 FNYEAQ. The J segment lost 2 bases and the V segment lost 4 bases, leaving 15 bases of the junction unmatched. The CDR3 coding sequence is TGTGCCAGCAGCTCCCAGACAGGGGGGCTAGCGGAAGCCTACGAGCAGTACTTC. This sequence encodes CASSSQTGGLAEAYEQYF.

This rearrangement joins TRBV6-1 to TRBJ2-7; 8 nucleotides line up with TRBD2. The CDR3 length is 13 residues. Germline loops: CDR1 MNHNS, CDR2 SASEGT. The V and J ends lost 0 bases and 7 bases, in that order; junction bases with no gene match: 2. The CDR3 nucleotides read TGTGCCAGCAGTGAAGCGACTAGCGCAGAGCAGTACTTC. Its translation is CASSEATSAEQYF.

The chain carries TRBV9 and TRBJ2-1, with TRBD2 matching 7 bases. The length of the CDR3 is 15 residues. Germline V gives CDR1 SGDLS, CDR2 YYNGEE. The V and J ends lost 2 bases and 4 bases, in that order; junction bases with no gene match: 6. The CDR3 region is CASSVGLAAYNEQFF. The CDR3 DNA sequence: TGTGCCAGCAGCGTGGGGCTAGCGGCTTACAATGAGCAGTTCTTC.

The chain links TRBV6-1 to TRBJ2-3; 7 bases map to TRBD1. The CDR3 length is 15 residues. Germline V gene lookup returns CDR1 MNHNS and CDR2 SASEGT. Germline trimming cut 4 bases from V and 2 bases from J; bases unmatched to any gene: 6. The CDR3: CASSGLTGTTDTQYF. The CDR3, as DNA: TGTGCCAGCAGTGGCTTGACAGGGACCACAGATACGCAGTATTTT.

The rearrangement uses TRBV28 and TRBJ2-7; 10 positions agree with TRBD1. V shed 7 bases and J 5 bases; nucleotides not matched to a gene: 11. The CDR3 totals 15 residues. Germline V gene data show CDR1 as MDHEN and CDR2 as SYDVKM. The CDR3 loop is CASTTQSGTGDEQYF. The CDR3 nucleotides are TGTGCCAGCACCACTCAATCCGGGACAGGGGACGAGCAGTACTTC.

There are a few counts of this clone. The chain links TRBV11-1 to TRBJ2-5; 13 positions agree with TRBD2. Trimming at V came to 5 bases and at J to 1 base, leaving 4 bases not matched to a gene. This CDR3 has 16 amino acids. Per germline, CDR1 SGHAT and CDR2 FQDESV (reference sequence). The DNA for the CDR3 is TGTGCCAGCAGCCGCCGGACTAGCGGGGGCCAAGAGACCCAGTACTTC. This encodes CASSRRTSGGQETQYF.